A selection of T cell receptor beta chains follows, all from one sample in a study of T cell clonotyping in hematopoietic cell transplantation. Produced via immunoSEQ multiplex PCR; TCRdb's table is partial and in-frame only. The sample lists around 12,000 clones; roughly 50% were seen once. Sequencing was performed on peripheral blood mononuclear cells. These receptors originate from a man in his forties or fifties in good health. Some clones in this sample may be carry-over from other donors' samples. Both conserved end residues are part of each CDR3. The D gene is left open where the match is weak. Size is omitted from some rows. Given values are once, few, many or a class for expanded clones.

d_gene: TRBD1
abundance: NA
j_gene: TRBJ1-2
v_gene: TRBV30
CDR3nt: TGTGCCTGGAGGGGACAGGGGAAAGGCTACACCTTC
CDR3aa: CAWRGQGKGYTF

d_gene: TRBD2
abundance: NA
j_gene: TRBJ2-3
v_gene: TRBV6-1
CDR3nt: TGTGCCAGCAGTGACGTGGGACTAGCGGATACGCAGTATTTT
CDR3aa: CASSDVGLADTQYF

d_gene: NA
abundance: few
j_gene: TRBJ1-2
v_gene: TRBV25-1
CDR3nt: TGTGCCAGCAGTGGGCCCGGTGGCTACACCTTC
CDR3aa: CASSGPGGYTF

d_gene: NA
abundance: NA
j_gene: TRBJ2-7
v_gene: TRBV9
CDR3nt: TGTGCCAGCAGCACCCGTCGGGACGCAGACTACGAGCAGTACTTC
CDR3aa: CASSTRRDADYEQYF

d_gene: TRBD1
abundance: few
j_gene: TRBJ1-1
v_gene: TRBV7-3
CDR3nt: TGTGCCAGCAGCTTAACTACCGGACAGGGGAACACTGAAGCTTTCTTT
CDR3aa: CASSLTTGQGNTEAFF

d_gene: NA
abundance: NA
j_gene: TRBJ1-2
v_gene: TRBV30
CDR3nt: TGTGCCTGGGACTTGAACAGCGGAGGCTACACCTTC
CDR3aa: CAWDLNSGGYTF

d_gene: NA
abundance: NA
j_gene: TRBJ2-7
v_gene: TRBV19
CDR3nt: TGTGCCAGTAGTCCTTCAGCCGGGACACCCGACTTC
CDR3aa: CASSPSAGTPDF

d_gene: NA
abundance: NA
j_gene: TRBJ1-5
v_gene: TRBV5-1
CDR3nt: TGCGCCAGCAGCTTGTCAGGTCAGCCCCAGCATTTT
CDR3aa: CASSLSGQPQHF

d_gene: TRBD2
abundance: NA
j_gene: TRBJ2-7
v_gene: TRBV30
CDR3nt: TGTGCCTGGAGTGAAGGGACTAGCGGCTTGAGGGAGCAGTACTTC
CDR3aa: CAWSEGTSGLREQYF

d_gene: NA
abundance: NA
j_gene: TRBJ1-1
v_gene: TRBV6-5
CDR3nt: TGTGCCAGCAAACCCGGAGGGTCTGAAGCTTTCTTT
CDR3aa: CASKPGGSEAFF

d_gene: NA
abundance: NA
j_gene: TRBJ1-5
v_gene: TRBV6-5
CDR3nt: TGTGCCAGCAGTCCCCGACACGGGAATCAGCCCCAGCATTTT
CDR3aa: CASSPRHGNQPQHF

d_gene: TRBD1
abundance: few
j_gene: TRBJ1-5
v_gene: TRBV7-2
CDR3nt: TGTGCCAGCAGCTTAGACCAGGGGGGTCAGCCCCAGCATTTT
CDR3aa: CASSLDQGGQPQHF

d_gene: NA
abundance: NA
j_gene: TRBJ1-1
v_gene: TRBV11-2
CDR3nt: TGTGCCAGCAGCTTAGGACCGGTTGGATACACTGAAGCTTTCTTT
CDR3aa: CASSLGPVGYTEAFF

d_gene: NA
abundance: once
j_gene: TRBJ1-1
v_gene: TRBV29-1
CDR3nt: TGCAGCGTTGATCGTCCTATAGGGGCGGGGGGAGCTTTCTTT
CDR3aa: CSVDRPIGAGGAFF

d_gene: NA
abundance: NA
j_gene: TRBJ1-1
v_gene: TRBV30
CDR3nt: TGTGCCTGGGGTGTCTCAGGGAATACTGAAGCTTTCTTT
CDR3aa: CAWGVSGNTEAFF

d_gene: TRBD2
abundance: once
j_gene: TRBJ2-3
v_gene: TRBV7-2
CDR3nt: TGTGCCAGCAGCTTATTCGGTATTAGCGGGTCTAGCACAGATACGCAGTATTTT
CDR3aa: CASSLFGISGSSTDTQYF

d_gene: NA
abundance: NA
j_gene: TRBJ1-3
v_gene: TRBV28
CDR3nt: TGTGCCAGCAGTTCCCTGTTGAGATCTGGAAACACCATATATTTT
CDR3aa: CASSSLLRSGNTIYF

d_gene: NA
abundance: NA
j_gene: TRBJ1-1
v_gene: TRBV29-1
CDR3nt: TGCAGCGCCGGGGGGGCAGGGACTGAAGCTTTCTTT
CDR3aa: CSAGGAGTEAFF

d_gene: TRBD1
abundance: NA
j_gene: TRBJ1-2
v_gene: TRBV6-1
CDR3nt: TGTGCCAGCAGCGAACAGGGGCAGAACTTCTTCTATGGCTACACCTTC
CDR3aa: CASSEQGQNFFYGYTF